This T cell receptor beta chain was retrieved from a study of CXCR3-negative and CXCR3-positive naive CD8 T cells. Background on the study: The dataset comprises some 130 million TRB reads in total, with about 1.5 +/- 0.3 million reads per library.

The CDR3 runs 13 residues. Germline V gene sequence: CDR1 DFQATT, CDR2 SNEGSKA (reference sequence). UMI-tagged TRB cDNA libraries were built via 5' RACE. From its re-call of the 5' RACE reads, TCRdb lists each CDR3 protein once, without DNA. The table for this sample gives 8,500 to 10,000 distinct CDR3 sequences. The sequenced sample consisted of naive CXCR3- CD8+ T cells from blood. The subset is: CD45RO-CCR7+CD27+CD95- naive CD8+ T cells lacking CXCR3 (TNR3-). The chain couples TRBV20-1 to TRBJ1-5. The TCR was taken from a human donor in good health. Some clones in this sample may be carry-over from other donors' samples. CDR3 sequence reads: CSARVGTDQPQHF.